This T cell receptor (beta chain) appears in the sequencing data of a study of blood T cells in healthy people across ages. In the case of this clonotype: Its antigen is unknown.

Per the germline V gene, CDR1 is ENHRY and CDR2 is SYGVKD. V was pared by 11 bases and J by 10 bases, with 15 bases of the junction left unmatched. CDR3 size: 13 residues. Then a second PCR, running roughly 7 to 11 cycles, was carried out with a sample-barcoded 5' primer and a J-beta primer mix. The template-switch adaptor, which had 12 random nucleotides, put a tag on each cDNA molecule. TCRdb used MiXCR to reprocess the 5' RACE reads, holding one entry per CDR3 protein. The repertoire consists of 650,000 to 1,000,000 distinct CDR3 sequences, with about 37% occurring once and the leading ten covering 10% to 15%. Extractions gave at least 5 micrograms of total RNA per sample. Study-wide results and limits: Possibly confounding the expanded clonotype changes was the fact that donor CMV status was unknown.

The receptor comes from a man aged 18 to 29 in good health. The source material was blood. This chain uses TRBV10-3 with TRBJ1-1, with 8 bases that match TRBD1. The CDR3 nucleotides read TGTGCCGCGACGAACGGACAGGGCAACGGAGCTTTCTTT. Translation gives CAATNGQGNGAFF.